Below, 31 T cell receptor beta chains from the same sample are listed, as sequenced in a study of blood T cell repertoires in COVID-19. Some clones are missing from TCRdb's copy, which holds only in-frame ones; the method was immunoSEQ multiplex PCR. The table includes tens of thousands of clones, roughly four fifths detected once. Sample: peripheral blood. These receptors were obtained from a human donor in a cohort sampled during active COVID-19.

The chain carries TRBV19 and TRBJ2-6; tentative D call: TRBD1 (6 bases). This CDR3 comprises 15 residues. Germline V lookup: CDR1 LNHDA, CDR2 SQIVND (reference sequence). V lost 6 bases, J lost 4 bases, and 13 bases lay in between. CDR3 sequence: CASRRQVYGANVLTF. CDR3 in DNA: TGTGCCAGTAGGAGACAGGTTTACGGGGCCAACGTCCTGACTTTC.

The rearrangement joins TRBV28 to TRBJ1-5; a possible D gene is TRBD1 (5 bases). Germline-derived CDR1 and CDR2 are MDHEN and SYDVKM. The CDR3 extends over 16 amino acids. Trimming stripped 6 bases from V and 1 base from J, with 16 bases between. The CDR3 coding sequence is TGTGCCAGCAGCCCGGAAGGGGAGGGGAGCAATCAGCCCCAGCATTTT. Protein: CASSPEGEGSNQPQHF.

This clone was picked up one time. As DNA, the CDR3 is TGTGCCAGCTCACCGGGTTTGGAGACCGAGCTGTTTTTT. As protein: CASSPGLETELFF. The chain has TRBV18 and TRBJ2-2; D unclear. V lost 3 bases to trimming and J lost 11 bases, with 13 bases between them. The CDR3 has 13 residues. CDR1 is KGHSH, CDR2 LQKENI, per germline. Complete variable domain (other parts from reference TRBV18 and TRBJ2-2): NAGVMQNPRHLVRRRGQEARLRCSPMKGHSHVYWYRQLPEEGLKFMVYLQKENIIDESGMPKERFSAEFPKEGPSILRIQQVVRGDSAAYFCASSPGLETELFFGEGSRLTVL.

V and J are TRBV28 and TRBJ1-1, with TRBD1 as a possible D gene (6 bases). Germline CDR1 is MDHEN and CDR2 is SYDVKM. This CDR3 is built from 14 residues. Trimming pared 6 bases from V and 1 base from J, leaving 12 bases between. The CDR3 nucleotides are TGTGCCAGCAGGGTCCAGGGGAAGAACACTGAAGCTTTCTTT. Protein sequence: CASRVQGKNTEAFF.

This clone has more than one count but fewer than ten. The rearrangement joins TRBV19 to TRBJ1-5; D perhaps matches TRBD1 (6 bases). This CDR3 contains 17 residues. The germline V gene encodes CDR1 LNHDA and CDR2 SQIVND (reference sequence). Trimming removed 3 bases at V and 4 bases at J, with 19 bases between. CDR3 in DNA: TGTGCCAGTAGTATGGGGCAGGGACAAGGGGGAAATCAGCCCCAGCATTTT. It is translated as CASSMGQGQGGNQPQHF.

This clone was found a few times. V gene TRBV14 combines with J gene TRBJ1-2; no definite D call. Germline CDR1 reads SGHDN; CDR2 reads FVKESK. This CDR3 is built from 16 residues. The germline V and J ends were trimmed by 1 base and 4 bases, with 16 bases remaining between them. Written as DNA, the CDR3 is TGTGCCAGCAGCCAAGTCCCTAACACCCTAGGCTATGGCTACACCTTC. It codes for CASSQVPNTLGYGYTF.

This clone was seen more than once but under ten times. The chain uses TRBV7-9 and TRBJ2-3; 7 bases are shared with TRBD2. Germline CDR1 reads SEHNR; CDR2 reads FQNEAQ (reference sequence). There are 13 residues in the CDR3. The V segment lost 5 bases and the J segment 8 bases; nucleotides outside the gene matches: 7. CDR3 in DNA: TGTGCCAGCAGCAAGACTAGCATTTCTACGCAGTATTTT. Protein sequence: CASSKTSISTQYF.

V usage is TRBV6-2 or TRBV6-3 and J usage is TRBJ2-7, with 10 bases fitting TRBD1. CDR1 and CDR2 from the germline V gene are MNHEY and SVGEGT. Trimming at V came to 3 bases and at J to 2 bases, leaving 4 bases not matched to a gene. The CDR3 is made up of 15 amino acids. CDR3 nucleotides: TGTGCCAGCAGTTATACGGGACAGGGGCCCTACGAGCAGTACTTC. Translation gives CASSYTGQGPYEQYF.

The V gene is TRBV2, the J gene TRBJ2-1; TRBD2 is a possible D gene (5 bases). There are 14 residues in the CDR3. The germline gives CDR1 SNHLY, CDR2 FYNNEI. With 6 bases removed from V and 2 bases from J, the gap between germline ends came to 11 bases. CDR3 in DNA: TGTGCCAGCAGCCGTCGGGGAGCCTACAATGAGCAGTTCTTC. Translating gives CASSRRGAYNEQFF.

The chain links TRBV11-2 to TRBJ2-1, with D hard to call. The CDR3 length is 12 residues. Trimming removed 0 bases from V and 9 bases from J, with 6 bases in between. CDR1 SGHAT and CDR2 FQNNGV come from the germline V gene. The CDR3: CASSLEVAEQFF. The DNA of the CDR3 is TGTGCCAGCAGCTTAGAGGTAGCTGAGCAGTTCTTC.

V gene TRBV7-3 combines with J gene TRBJ1-2, with D tentatively TRBD1 (6 bases). This CDR3 has 15 amino acids. Trimming took off 5 bases at V and 3 bases at J, with 16 bases between the two ends. Germline V CDR1 and CDR2: SGHTA, FQGTGA. The CDR3 region has the DNA TGTGCCAGCAGCCTCCGGAACAGGGCTGACTATGGCTACACCTTC. Its protein product is CASSLRNRADYGYTF.

In its sample, this clone was seen a few times. The rearrangement links TRBV29-1 to TRBJ1-4, with unresolved D. The CDR3 contains 13 residues. Trimming removed 5 bases at V and 0 bases at J, with 7 bases between. CDR1 and CDR2 from the germline V gene are SQVTM and ANQGSEA. The CDR3 protein is CSVTLATNEKLFF. The CDR3 DNA reads TGCAGCGTTACCTTAGCAACTAATGAAAAACTGTTTTTT.

The rearrangement uses TRBV5-6 and TRBJ2-7, with a weak D call TRBD2 (6 bases). This CDR3 region has 12 residues. The germline CDR1 and CDR2 sequences are SGHDT and YYEEEE. Trimming left V 0 bases short and J 11 bases short, with 12 bases between. CDR3 nucleotide sequence: TGTGCCAGCAGCTTGGCCCGGGACTGGGAGTACTTC. As protein: CASSLARDWEYF.

The V gene is TRBV30, the J gene TRBJ1-2; the D is unclear. This CDR3 spans 11 amino acids. Germline V gene data show CDR1 as GTSNPN and CDR2 as SVGIG (reference sequence). The CDR3 DNA sequence: TGTGCGAGCGGGCAGGCCTATGGCTACACCTTC. Translated, it gives CASGQAYGYTF.

V usage is TRBV11-2 and J usage is TRBJ2-1, with D perhaps matching TRBD1 (6 bases). The germline V gene encodes CDR1 SGHAT and CDR2 FQNNGV. The CDR3 runs to 12 residues. Trimming took off 3 bases at V and 6 bases at J, with 6 bases between the two ends. DNA of the CDR3: TGTGCCAGCAGCTTCAGGGGCAATGAGCAGTTCTTC. This sequence encodes CASSFRGNEQFF. The variable domain in full, with the rest retrieved from reference TRBV11-2 and TRBJ2-1, is EAGVAQSPRYKIIEKRQSVAFWCNPISGHATLYWYQQILGQGPKLLIQFQNNGVVDDSQLPKDRFSAERLKGVDSTLKIQPAKLEDSAVYLCASSFRGNEQFFGPGTRLTVL.

This clone was counted a few times. The V gene is TRBV20-1, the J gene TRBJ1-6; D unclear. The CDR3 is 14 residues long. The germline V and J ends were trimmed by 3 bases and 7 bases, with 13 bases remaining between them. Germline V gene lookup returns CDR1 DFQATT and CDR2 SNEGSKA (reference sequence). CDR3 coding DNA: TGCAGTGCTAGTCCCCCCCAAGAGAATTCACCCCTCCACTTT. It encodes CSASPPQENSPLHF.

This rearrangement joins TRBV4-2 to TRBJ2-7; 9 bases agree with TRBD2. The germline CDR1 and CDR2 sequences are LGHNA and YNFKEQ. The CDR3 loop spans 16 amino acids. V was pared by 7 bases and J by 3 bases, with 13 bases of the junction left unmatched. The CDR3: CASNPPAGGRHYEQYF. The CDR3 region has the DNA TGTGCCAGCAATCCCCCAGCGGGGGGACGGCACTACGAGCAGTACTTC.

There are a few counts of this clone. The CDR3 protein is CASSTGLLDEQFF. Here the CDR3 DNA reads TGTGCCAGCTCAACCGGACTTCTCGATGAGCAGTTCTTC. The rearrangement joins TRBV18 to TRBJ2-1, with a weak D call TRBD2 (5 bases). This CDR3 region has 13 residues. Germline CDR1 reads KGHSH; CDR2 reads LQKENI. V was clipped by 5 bases and J by 8 bases, with 13 bases between them.

This clone was recorded a few times. CDR3 sequence reads: CASSLGPVRGTEQFF. The CDR3 nucleotides are TGTGCCAGCAGCTTAGGCCCCGTTCGGGGAACTGAGCAGTTCTTC. This sequence joins TRBV7-6 and TRBJ2-1, with D possibly matching TRBD2 (5 bases). This CDR3 comprises 15 residues. Germline CDR1 reads SGHVS; CDR2 reads FNYEAQ. With 1 base removed from V and 9 bases from J, the gap between germline ends came to 16 bases.

The rearrangement links TRBV7-3 to TRBJ1-1, with a possible D match to TRBD1 (6 bases). The CDR3 is 14 residues long. Trimming pared 0 bases from V and 11 bases from J, leaving 16 bases between. CDR1 and CDR2 (germline): SGHTA, FQGTGA. This CDR3 reads CASSLTSHGQKAFF. The CDR3 DNA reads as TGTGCCAGCAGCTTAACCTCACACGGACAGAAGGCTTTCTTT.

This clone was counted once. The V gene is TRBV7-9, the J gene TRBJ2-7; D remains ambiguous. Trimming pared 5 bases from V and 5 bases from J, leaving 13 bases between. Looked up from germline, CDR1 is SEHNR and CDR2 is FQNEAQ (reference sequence). The CDR3 is 13 residues long. CDR3 protein: CASSPTKTNEQYF. The CDR3 DNA follows: TGTGCCAGCAGCCCGACGAAGACAAACGAGCAGTACTTC.

This clone has more than one count but fewer than ten. The genes are TRBV29-1 and TRBJ2-7; tentatively, D is TRBD1 (6 bases). Trimming removed 1 base at V and 3 bases at J, with 10 bases between. The CDR3 contains 13 residues. Germline loops: CDR1 SQVTM, CDR2 ANQGSEA. CDR3 bases: TGCAGCGTTGAAGTCGAGGACAGCTACGAGCAGTACTTC. This translates into CSVEVEDSYEQYF.

This chain joins TRBV25-1 and TRBJ2-1; TRBD2 matches 9 bases. The J segment lost 9 bases and the V segment lost 3 bases, leaving 12 bases of the junction unmatched. The CDR3 has 16 amino acids. From germline, CDR1 is MGHDK and CDR2 SYGVNS. The CDR3 reads CASSDGQGLADGEQFF. CDR3 nucleotides: TGTGCCAGCAGTGATGGCCAGGGACTAGCCGACGGTGAGCAGTTCTTC.

The genes are TRBV4-2 and TRBJ1-1; D is possibly TRBD1 (5 bases). The V gene lost 1 base and the J gene lost 1 base, with 10 bases spanning the gap. The CDR3 loop spans 15 amino acids. Germline CDR1 and CDR2: LGHNA and YNFKEQ. The CDR3 sequence: CASSQAEDKNTEAFF. The CDR3 DNA reads TGTGCCAGCAGCCAAGCCGAGGACAAGAACACTGAAGCTTTCTTT.

This clone was seen once. This chain joins TRBV7-9 and TRBJ2-2; no firm D call. V dropped 3 bases and J dropped 7 bases, with 15 bases sitting between them. Per the germline V gene, CDR1 is SEHNR and CDR2 is FQNEAQ (reference sequence). CDR3 length equals 15 residues. The CDR3: CASSFMRSGIGELFF. Written as DNA, the CDR3 is TGTGCCAGCAGCTTTATGCGGAGTGGTATCGGGGAGCTGTTTTTT.

CDR3 protein: CASSLDGGSFSYEQYF. CDR3 DNA sequence: TGTGCCAGCAGCTTAGACGGGGGGAGTTTTTCCTACGAGCAGTACTTC. The J gene is TRBJ2-7, the V gene TRBV7-2; TRBD2 matches 7 bases. This CDR3 comprises 16 residues. Germline V gives CDR1 SGHTA, CDR2 FQGNSA. After removal of 1 base from V and 1 base from J, the junction contained 7 bases not matched to a gene.

The chain uses TRBV6-5 and TRBJ1-2; D is ambiguous. The CDR3 totals 12 residues. V shed 6 bases and J shed 4 bases, with 9 bases lying between them. CDR1 and CDR2 (germline): MNHEY, SVGAGI. DNA for the CDR3: TGTGCCAGCAGAACCGGGTCCTATGGCTACACCTTC. Its translation: CASRTGSYGYTF.

The chain recombines TRBV25-1 with TRBJ2-7, with 9 positions matching TRBD1. CDR3 length equals 14 residues. V lost 8 bases and J lost 5; bases outside the gene matches: 10. Germline CDR1 reads MGHDK; CDR2 reads SYGVNS. The CDR3 region has the DNA TGTGCCAGCCGGGAAGGACAGGGGACCCACGAGCAGTACTTC. Its translation is CASREGQGTHEQYF.

The V call is TRBV5-1, the J call TRBJ2-4; TRBD1 might be the D (6 bases). V was pared by 1 base and J by 3 bases, with 17 bases between. Germline V gives CDR1 SGHRS, CDR2 YFSETQ. This CDR3 comprises 17 residues. CDR3 in amino acids: CASSLYGGSMGKNIQYF. The CDR3, as DNA: TGCGCCAGCAGCTTGTATGGGGGCTCTATGGGCAAAAACATTCAGTACTTC.

The chain employs TRBV19 and TRBJ1-1; perhaps TRBD1 as D (6 bases). Trimming pared 0 bases from V and 7 bases from J, leaving 15 bases between. Germline assignment: CDR1 LNHDA and CDR2 SQIVND (reference sequence). The CDR3 loop spans 15 amino acids. CDR3: CASSIDGWGQNEAFF. The CDR3 nucleotides read TGTGCCAGTAGTATAGATGGATGGGGGCAAAATGAAGCTTTCTTT.

The chain couples TRBV7-2 to TRBJ1-1; D may be TRBD1 (5 bases). V was shortened by 3 bases and J by 4 bases, with 9 bases between the two germline ends. Germline loops: CDR1 SGHTA, CDR2 FQGNSA. The CDR3 totals 13 residues. The CDR3 region has the DNA TGTGCCAGCAGCTTTCCAGGGTTCACTGAAGCTTTCTTT. It encodes CASSFPGFTEAFF.